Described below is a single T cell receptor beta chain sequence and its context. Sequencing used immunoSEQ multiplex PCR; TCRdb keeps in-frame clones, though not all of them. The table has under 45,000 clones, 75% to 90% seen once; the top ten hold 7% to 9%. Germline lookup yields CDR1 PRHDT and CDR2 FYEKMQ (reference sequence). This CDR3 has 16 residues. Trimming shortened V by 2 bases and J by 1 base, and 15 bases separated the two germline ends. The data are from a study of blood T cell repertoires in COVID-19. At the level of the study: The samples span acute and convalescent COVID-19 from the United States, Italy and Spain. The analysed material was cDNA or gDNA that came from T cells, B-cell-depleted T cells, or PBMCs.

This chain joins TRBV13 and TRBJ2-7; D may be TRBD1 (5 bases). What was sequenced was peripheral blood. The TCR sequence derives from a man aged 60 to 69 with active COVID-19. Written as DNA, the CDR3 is TGTGCCAGCAGCTTATCAGGGCTTTCGATATCCTACGAGCAGTACTTC. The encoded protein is CASSLSGLSISYEQYF.